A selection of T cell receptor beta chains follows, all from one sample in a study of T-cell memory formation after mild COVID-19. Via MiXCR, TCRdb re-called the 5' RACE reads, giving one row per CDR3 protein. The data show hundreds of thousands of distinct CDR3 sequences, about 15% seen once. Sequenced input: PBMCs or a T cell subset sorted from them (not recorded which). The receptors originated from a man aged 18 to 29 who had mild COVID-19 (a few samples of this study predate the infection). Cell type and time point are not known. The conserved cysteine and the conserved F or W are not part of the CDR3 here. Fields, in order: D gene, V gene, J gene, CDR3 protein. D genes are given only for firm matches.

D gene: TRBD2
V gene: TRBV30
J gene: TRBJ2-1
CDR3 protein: AWSPGLAGNNEQF

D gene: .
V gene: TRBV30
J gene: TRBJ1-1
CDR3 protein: AWIGAGANTEAF

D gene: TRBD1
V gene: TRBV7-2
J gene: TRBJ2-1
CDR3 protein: ASSTGTGEAVEQF

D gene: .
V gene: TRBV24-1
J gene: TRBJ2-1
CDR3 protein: ATSDSRRDEQF

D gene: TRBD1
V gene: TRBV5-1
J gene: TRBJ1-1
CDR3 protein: ASSLSQGATEAF

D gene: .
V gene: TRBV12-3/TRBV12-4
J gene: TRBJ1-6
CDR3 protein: ASTPFGESNSPLH

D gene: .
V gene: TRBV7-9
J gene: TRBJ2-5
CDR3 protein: ASSPTPGPAGETQY

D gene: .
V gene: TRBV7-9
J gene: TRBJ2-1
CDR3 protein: ASSVSYNEQF

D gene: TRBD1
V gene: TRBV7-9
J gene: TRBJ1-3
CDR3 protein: ASSARDSSGNTIY

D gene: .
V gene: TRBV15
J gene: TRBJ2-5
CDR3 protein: ATSRVRGAGGETQY

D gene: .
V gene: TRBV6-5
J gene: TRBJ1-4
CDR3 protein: ASSTNGGIGEKLF

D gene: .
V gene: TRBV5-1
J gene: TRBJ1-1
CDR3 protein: ASSTGPGQPVTEAF

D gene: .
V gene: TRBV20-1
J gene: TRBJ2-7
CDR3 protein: SASRVGAGWGPYEQY

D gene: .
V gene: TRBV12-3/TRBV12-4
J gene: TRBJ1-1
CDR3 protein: ASSYPIGGATRMNTEAF

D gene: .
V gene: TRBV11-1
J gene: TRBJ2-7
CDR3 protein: ASSENSGSPEQY

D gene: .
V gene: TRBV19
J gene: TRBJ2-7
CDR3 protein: ASSPYSGGTYEQY

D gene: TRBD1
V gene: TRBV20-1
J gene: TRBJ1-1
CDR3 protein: SASRDRDEAF

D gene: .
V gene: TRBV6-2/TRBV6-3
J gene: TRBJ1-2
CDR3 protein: ASSYRDRLLYGYT

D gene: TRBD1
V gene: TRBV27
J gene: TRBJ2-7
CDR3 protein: ASSPNLGQVGRDEQY

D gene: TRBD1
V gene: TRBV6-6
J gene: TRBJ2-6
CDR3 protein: ASSIWTGVNSGANVLT

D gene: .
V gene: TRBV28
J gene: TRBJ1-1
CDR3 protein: ASREMNTEAF

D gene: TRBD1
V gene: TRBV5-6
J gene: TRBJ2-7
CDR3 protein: ASSSGQGAKVQY

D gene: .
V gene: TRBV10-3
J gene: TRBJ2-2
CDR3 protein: AISAMEGSTGELF

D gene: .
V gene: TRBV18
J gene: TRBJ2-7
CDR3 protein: ASSPPSLYEQY

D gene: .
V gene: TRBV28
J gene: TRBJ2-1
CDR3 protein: ASSLSGEEF

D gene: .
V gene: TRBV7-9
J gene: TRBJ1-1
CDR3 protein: ASIKGEATEAF

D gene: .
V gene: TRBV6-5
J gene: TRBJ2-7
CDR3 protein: ATATGGVEQY